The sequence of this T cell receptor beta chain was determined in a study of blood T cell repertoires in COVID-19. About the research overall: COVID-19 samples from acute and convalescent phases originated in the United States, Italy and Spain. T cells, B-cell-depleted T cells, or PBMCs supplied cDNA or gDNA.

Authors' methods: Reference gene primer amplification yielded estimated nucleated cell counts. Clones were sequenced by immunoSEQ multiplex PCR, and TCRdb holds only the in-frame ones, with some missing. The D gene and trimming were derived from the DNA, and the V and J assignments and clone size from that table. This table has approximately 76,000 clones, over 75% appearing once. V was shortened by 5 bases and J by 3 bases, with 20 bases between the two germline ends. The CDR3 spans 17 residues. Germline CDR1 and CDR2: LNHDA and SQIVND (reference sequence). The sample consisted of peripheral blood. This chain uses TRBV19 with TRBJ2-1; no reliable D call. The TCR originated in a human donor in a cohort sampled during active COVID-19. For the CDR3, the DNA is TGTGCCAGTAGTGTGACTCTCGCTAGTCTAGGCTACAATGAGCAGTTCTTC. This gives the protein CASSVTLASLGYNEQFF.